This TCR beta chain stems from a study of blood T cells in healthy people across ages. For the study at large: Every two T cells gave about one barcoded beta molecule via template switching. Study-level results: A roughly linear fall in TCR beta diversity per million T cells was seen with increasing age.

Germline V CDR1 and CDR2: SGHAT, FQNNGV. This CDR3 is built from 13 residues. Notes on this clonotype: Its antigen remains unidentified. A junction end diverges from the germline sequence, so it may reflect a read error.

Through a sample-barcoded 5' primer and a J-beta primer mix, a second PCR was run for 7 to 11 cycles. TCRdb called the 5' RACE reads again in MiXCR, with one record for every CDR3 protein. This table has 550,000 to 650,000 distinct CDR3 sequences, about 30% appearing once. The rearrangement joins TRBV11-2 to TRBJ1-2; no clear D gene. This sequence originates from an elderly woman in good health. Sample: blood. CDR3 DNA: TGTGCCGGCAGCTTAGTCGAAGTGATTGGCTACACCTTC. Translating gives CAGSLVEVIGYTF.